This T cell receptor beta chain originates from a study of T cell repertoires in cytomegalovirus infection. For the study at large: Both recently identified HLA-C-restricted and well-studied HLA-B-restricted CMV epitopes were used in the study. A matching HLA type, together with CMV infection, was signaled by public TCR beta signatures.

The study's findings and limits: The cumulative frequency of public TCR beta families distinguished individuals who carried CMV together with the relevant HLA. The response measured ex vivo was dominated by TCR beta clonotypes (HLA-C-restricted and CMV-specific).

For this clonotype: What it binds is not known.

TCRdb recomputed calls from the reads with MiXCR, one row per CDR3 protein. The sample has 700,000 to 850,000 distinct CDR3 sequences; 32% are singletons. Germline CDR1 is LNHDA and CDR2 is SQIVND (reference sequence). There are 14 residues in the CDR3. Trimming took 5 bases from V and 2 from J; bases not matched to a gene: 5. The sample was cultured CD8+ T cells from PBMCs, taken from culture after CMV antigen stimulation. The chain has TRBV19 and TRBJ2-7; 8 bases are a match to TRBD1. The TCR was taken from a human donor in good health (CMV status not recorded). Some clones in this sample may be carry-over from other donors' samples. The DNA of the CDR3 is TGTGCCAGTAGTCCATGGACAGGGCCCTACGAGCAGTACTTC. Translation gives CASSPWTGPYEQYF.